These T cell receptor beta chains were read from a single sample in a study of cytomegalovirus exposure and HLA in healthy donors. Profiled with immunoSEQ multiplex PCR; TCRdb holds only in-frame clones, not every one. The sample lists around 180,000 clones; 80% to 85% were seen once. The source material was PBMCs. The receptors shown here come from a young woman in good health and CMV-seropositive. The CDR3 runs from the conserved cysteine through the conserved F or W. A D gene is named only where the DNA matches it firmly. Size values are once, few and many counts, or a class for expanded clones, and some rows have none.

cdr3_nt: TGTGCCAGCAGTCCAATCGACTTTACTCGCACAGATACGCAGTATTTT
cdr3_aa: CASSPIDFTRTDTQYF
d_call: .
v_call: TRBV28
j_call: TRBJ2-3
clone_size: few

cdr3_nt: TGTGCCAGCGCGGCTTCCAGAGCAGATACGCAGTATTTT
cdr3_aa: CASAASRADTQYF
d_call: .
v_call: TRBV7-3
j_call: TRBJ2-3
clone_size: .

cdr3_nt: TGTGCCAGCAGCCTCCAGGAGGCCAGAGTCAATGAGCAGTTCTTC
cdr3_aa: CASSLQEARVNEQFF
d_call: .
v_call: TRBV7-9
j_call: TRBJ2-1
clone_size: .

cdr3_nt: TGCGCCAGCAGCGCTAGCGGGGGCCACAATGAGCAGTTCTTC
cdr3_aa: CASSASGGHNEQFF
d_call: TRBD2
v_call: TRBV10-1
j_call: TRBJ2-1
clone_size: .

cdr3_nt: TGTGCCAGCAGCCAAGTCGGTCCCGATACGCAGTATTTT
cdr3_aa: CASSQVGPDTQYF
d_call: .
v_call: TRBV14
j_call: TRBJ2-3
clone_size: .

cdr3_nt: TGTGCCAGCAGCTTTCCCCTGGCGGGGCCTTCCTACGAGCAGTACTTC
cdr3_aa: CASSFPLAGPSYEQYF
d_call: .
v_call: TRBV11-2
j_call: TRBJ2-7
clone_size: .

cdr3_nt: TGTGCCAGCAGCTTAGGCCGTGAGCAGTTCTTC
cdr3_aa: CASSLGREQFF
d_call: .
v_call: TRBV13
j_call: TRBJ2-1
clone_size: .

cdr3_nt: TGTGCCAGCAGATTCGGACAGGGGATCGGCTACACCTTC
cdr3_aa: CASRFGQGIGYTF
d_call: TRBD1
v_call: TRBV28
j_call: TRBJ1-2
clone_size: .

cdr3_nt: TGTGCCAGCAGTAAAACAGGGGTTACCGGGGAGCTGTTTTTT
cdr3_aa: CASSKTGVTGELFF
d_call: TRBD1
v_call: TRBV27
j_call: TRBJ2-2
clone_size: .

cdr3_nt: TGTGCCAGCAGCTTAACTTCCGGGACAGTAGGCACAGATACGCAGTATTTT
cdr3_aa: CASSLTSGTVGTDTQYF
d_call: TRBD1
v_call: TRBV7-9
j_call: TRBJ2-3
clone_size: once

cdr3_nt: TGTGCCAGCTCACCGGACTACCCCTACAATGAGCAGTTCTTC
cdr3_aa: CASSPDYPYNEQFF
d_call: .
v_call: TRBV18
j_call: TRBJ2-1
clone_size: .

cdr3_nt: TGTGCCTGGTATCGGCCCGGGGAGACCCAGTACTTC
cdr3_aa: CAWYRPGETQYF
d_call: .
v_call: TRBV30
j_call: TRBJ2-5
clone_size: .

cdr3_nt: TGCGCCAGCAGCCCAACTCAGCGCGGCGGCTTGGGACCCCTCCACTTT
cdr3_aa: CASSPTQRGGLGPLHF
d_call: .
v_call: TRBV4-1
j_call: TRBJ1-6
clone_size: .

cdr3_nt: TGTGCCAGCAGCTTTGGAGGGAGGAACACTGAAGCTTTCTTT
cdr3_aa: CASSFGGRNTEAFF
d_call: .
v_call: TRBV5-5
j_call: TRBJ1-1
clone_size: .

cdr3_nt: TGTGCCAGCCGACGGACAGGGGGGGGCGAGCAGTACTTC
cdr3_aa: CASRRTGGGEQYF
d_call: TRBD1
v_call: TRBV6-5
j_call: TRBJ2-7
clone_size: .

cdr3_nt: TGTGCCAGCAGTTCCCAACCGGATCAGGGTGCAGCTTTCTTT
cdr3_aa: CASSSQPDQGAAFF
d_call: .
v_call: TRBV6-5
j_call: TRBJ1-1
clone_size: .

cdr3_nt: TGTGCCAGCCTTTATCGGGGGGGCCAAGAGACCCAGTACTTC
cdr3_aa: CASLYRGGQETQYF
d_call: TRBD2
v_call: TRBV6-1
j_call: TRBJ2-5
clone_size: .

cdr3_nt: TGTGCCAGTAACGAGCGCACTGAAGCTTTCTTT
cdr3_aa: CASNERTEAFF
d_call: .
v_call: TRBV19
j_call: TRBJ1-1
clone_size: .